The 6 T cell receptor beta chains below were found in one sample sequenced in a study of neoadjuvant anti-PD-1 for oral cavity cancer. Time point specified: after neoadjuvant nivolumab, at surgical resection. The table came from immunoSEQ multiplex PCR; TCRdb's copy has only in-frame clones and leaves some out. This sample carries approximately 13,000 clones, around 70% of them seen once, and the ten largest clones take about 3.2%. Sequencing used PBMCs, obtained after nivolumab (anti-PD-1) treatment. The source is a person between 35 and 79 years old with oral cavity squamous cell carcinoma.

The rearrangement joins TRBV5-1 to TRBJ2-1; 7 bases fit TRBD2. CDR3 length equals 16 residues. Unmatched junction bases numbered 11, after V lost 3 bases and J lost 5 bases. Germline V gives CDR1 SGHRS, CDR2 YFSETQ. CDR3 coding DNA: TGCGCCAGCAGCTGGACCCTAGCGGCAACGAACAATGAGCAGTTCTTC. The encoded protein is CASSWTLAATNNEQFF.

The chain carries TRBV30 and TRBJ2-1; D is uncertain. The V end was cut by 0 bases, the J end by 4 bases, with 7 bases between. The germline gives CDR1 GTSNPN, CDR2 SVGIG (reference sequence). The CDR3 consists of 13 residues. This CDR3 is CAWSVALYNEQFF. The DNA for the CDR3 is TGTGCCTGGAGTGTCGCACTATACAATGAGCAGTTCTTC.

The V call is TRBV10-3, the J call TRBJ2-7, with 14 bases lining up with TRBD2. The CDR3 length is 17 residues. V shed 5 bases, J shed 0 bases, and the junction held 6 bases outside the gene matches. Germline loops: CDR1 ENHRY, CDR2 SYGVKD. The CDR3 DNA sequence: TGTGCCATCAGTATGGGGACTAGCGGGGGTCGCTCCTACGAGCAGTACTTC. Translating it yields CAISMGTSGGRSYEQYF.

CDR3 amino acids: CAWSVGSSGGNQPQHF. The CDR3 bases are TGTGCCTGGAGTGTAGGGTCCAGTGGCGGCAATCAGCCCCAGCATTTT. This chain uses TRBV30 with TRBJ1-5; D call uncertain. V gave up 0 bases and J gave up 2 bases, with 14 bases separating them. CDR1 is GTSNPN and CDR2 is SVGIG in the germline V gene (reference sequence). The CDR3 spans 16 residues.

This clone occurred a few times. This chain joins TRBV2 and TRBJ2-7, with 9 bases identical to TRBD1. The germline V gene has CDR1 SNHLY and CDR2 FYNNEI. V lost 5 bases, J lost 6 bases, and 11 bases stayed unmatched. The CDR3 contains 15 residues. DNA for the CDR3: TGTGCCAGCAGTCCCCAGGACAGGGGAAGGGGCGAGCAGTACTTC. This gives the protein CASSPQDRGRGEQYF. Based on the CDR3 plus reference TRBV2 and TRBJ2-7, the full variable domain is EPEVTQTPSHQVTQMGQEVILRCVPISNHLYFYWYRQILGQKVEFLVSFYNNEISEKSEIFDDQFSVERPDGSNFTLKIRSTKLEDSAMYFCASSPQDRGRGEQYFGPGTRLTVT.

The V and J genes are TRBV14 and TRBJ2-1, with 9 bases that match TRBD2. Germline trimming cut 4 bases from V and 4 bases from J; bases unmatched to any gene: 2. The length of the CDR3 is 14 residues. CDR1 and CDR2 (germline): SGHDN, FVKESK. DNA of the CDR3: TGTGCCAGCAGCCGGCGGGAGGGTTACAATGAGCAGTTCTTC. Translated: CASSRREGYNEQFF.